This T cell receptor beta chain was captured by sequencing in a study of blood T cells in healthy people across ages. Study-level findings and limits: Significant beta diversity loss was already apparent by age roughly 43, declining roughly linearly.

V was shortened by 4 bases and J by 4 bases, with 10 bases between the two germline ends. CDR1 SQVTM and CDR2 ANQGSEA come from the germline V gene. This CDR3 comprises 12 residues. This clonotype was detected once. Its matching antigen is unknown. A J-beta primer mix and a sample-barcoded 5' primer were used in a second PCR of roughly 7 to 12 cycles. The template-switch adaptor, which had 12 random nucleotides, put a tag on each cDNA molecule. One entry per CDR3 protein, called by TCRdb with MiXCR from the 5' RACE reads. The table has some 1.6 million distinct CDR3 sequences, approximately 32% seen once.

The receptor was derived from a woman aged 30 to 39 in good health. The chain recombines TRBV29-1 with TRBJ2-5; no firm D call. Sequenced sample: blood. The CDR3 here is CSVGGWGETQYF. The CDR3, as DNA: TGCAGCGTTGGTGGTTGGGGAGAGACCCAGTACTTC.